This entry describes one T cell receptor (beta chain). What it binds is unknown. CDR3 length: 12 amino acids. Deletions cut 2 bases from V and 7 bases from J, with 7 bases between. Per germline, CDR1 SEHNR and CDR2 FQNEAQ (reference sequence). These data originate in a study of T cells in localized non-small cell lung cancer. The study, taken as a whole, reports: Adjacent lung was found to contain a median approximately 60 of the top 100 tumor clones. The study linked higher blood T cell density to longer overall survival. Sequencing covered just one tumor region, so heterogeneity cannot be ruled out. Of the tissues analyzed, uninvolved adjacent lung showed maximal T cell clonality, greater than tumor.

Sequencing was performed with immunoSEQ multiplex PCR; in TCRdb, only in-frame clones are kept and a portion is missing. The sample contains about 52,000 clones, around 87% of which appear only once. This sample comprised PBMCs, obtained before any cancer treatment. The chain uses TRBV7-9 and TRBJ2-3; D is unresolved. This sequence originates from a female donor with stage II lung adenocarcinoma. The CDR3 bases are TGTGCCAGCAGCTTACCACAGAATACGCAGTATTTT. Encoded protein: CASSLPQNTQYF.